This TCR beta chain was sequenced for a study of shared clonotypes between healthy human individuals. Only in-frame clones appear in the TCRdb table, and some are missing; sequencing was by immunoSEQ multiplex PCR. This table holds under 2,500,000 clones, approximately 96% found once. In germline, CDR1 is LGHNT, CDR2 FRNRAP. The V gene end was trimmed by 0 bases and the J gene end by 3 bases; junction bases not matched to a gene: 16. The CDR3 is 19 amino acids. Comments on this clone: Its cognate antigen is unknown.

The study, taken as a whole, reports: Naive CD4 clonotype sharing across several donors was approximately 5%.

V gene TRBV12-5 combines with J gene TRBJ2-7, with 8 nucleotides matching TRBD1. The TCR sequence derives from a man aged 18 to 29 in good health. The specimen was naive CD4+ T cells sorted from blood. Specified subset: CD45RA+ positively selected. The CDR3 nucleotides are TGTGCTAGTGGTTTGGTAATCGGACAGGGACAACACAATCTCTACGAGCAGTACTTC. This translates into CASGLVIGQGQHNLYEQYF. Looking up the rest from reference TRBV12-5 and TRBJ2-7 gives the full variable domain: DARVTQTPRHKVTEMGQEVTMRCQPILGHNTVFWYRQTMMQGLELLAYFRNRAPLDDSGMPKDRFSAEMPDATLATLKIQPSEPRDSAVYFCASGLVIGQGQHNLYEQYFGPGTRLTVT.